This T cell receptor (beta chain) was sequenced for a study of blood T cell repertoires in COVID-19 (dated by TCRdb to 2019 to 2021). At the level of the whole study: The collaborator samples originated in the United States, Italy and Spain and spanned the acute and convalescent phases of COVID-19. The material from the prospective study consisted of cDNA or gDNA derived from T cells, B-cell-depleted T cells, or PBMCs. The dataset comprised deeply sampled blood TCRbeta repertoires from subjects exposed to, actively infected with, or recovered from COVID-19. The repertoires were released in a freely available public database intended as a resource for research on the immune response to SARS-CoV-2. Samples were obtained from the ongoing ImmuneRACE study (first 160 participants) and from 1,200 or so subjects provided by 6 global collaborators. The sample metadata nearly always contained a de-identified subject ID, COVID-19 status, age in years and sex. Where available, HLA class I and class II types were taken from metadata supplied by the sample provider and were not determined by assay-based typing. Paper-wide results and their limitations: The quantity of clinical and demographic metadata differed by source and by participant and was supplied without curation.

V ends up 5 bases short and J 3 bases short, with an unmatched junction base count of 9. CDR1 and CDR2, looked up from the germline V gene (reference sequence), are MNHEY and SMNVEV. The CDR3 runs 17 residues from the cysteine to the phenylalanine. Kept here is only the CDR3 DNA, which spans 51 bases and is read in frame from base 1. Each collaborating institution followed its own protocols to collect whole blood in K2EDTA tubes. For TCRbeta analysis, collaborator samples were shipped as frozen whole blood, as isolated PBMCs, or as DNA extracted from either sample type. In the case of this clone: The clone's antigen remains unknown. No per-base quality is available; no much larger clone lies one base away.

The immunoSEQ Assay, a bias-controlled multiplex PCR, was used to amplify TCRbeta CDR3 regions from genomic DNA. The authors' analysis ran thus. Within the assay, amplification of reference gene primers was used to estimate how many nucleated cells each sample contained. Sequence reads were collapsed and filtered to measure the absolute abundance of every unique TCRbeta CDR3 rearrangement. For each sample, productive Simpson clonality was calculated as the square root of Simpson's diversity index over productive rearrangements. TCRdb mirrors the immuneACCESS table, restricted to in-frame sequences. Some clones are absent from its copies; in checked studies, under half trace to an unresolved V gene, and the reason for the others is unknown. That table is the source of V, J and clone size, and D and trimming were worked out from the DNA. For this sample there are 200,000 to 250,000 clones; about nine tenths appear just once. The ten largest clones add up to roughly 2.6% of the sample.

The source material was peripheral blood. The receptor chain draws on TRBV27 and TRBJ2-2, and 10 junction bases match TRBD2. The sequence came from a woman aged 60-75 years with acute or convalescent COVID-19. In nucleotide form, the sequence is TGTGCCAGCAGTAGCCTAGCGGGAGTTTTCGACACCGGGGAGCTGTTTTTT. Its amino acids are CASSSLAGVFDTGELFF.